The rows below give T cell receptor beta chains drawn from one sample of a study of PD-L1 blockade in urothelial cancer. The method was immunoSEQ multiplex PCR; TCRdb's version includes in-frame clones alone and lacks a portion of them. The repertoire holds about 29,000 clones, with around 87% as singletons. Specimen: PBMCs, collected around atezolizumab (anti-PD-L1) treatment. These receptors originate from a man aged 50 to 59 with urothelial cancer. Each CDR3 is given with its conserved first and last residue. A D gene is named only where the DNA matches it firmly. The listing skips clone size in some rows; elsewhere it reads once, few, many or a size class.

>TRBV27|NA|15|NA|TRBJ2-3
TGTGCCAGCAGTTTATCGATTAGCGGCACAGATACGCAGTATTTT
CASSLSISGTDTQYF
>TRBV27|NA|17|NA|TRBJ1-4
TGTGCCAGCAGTTCCCCGACGGGGAGGGCAACTAATGAAAAACTGTTTTTT
CASSSPTGRATNEKLFF
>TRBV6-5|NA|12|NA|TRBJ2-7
TGTGCCAGCAGTTACACACTATACGAGCAGTACTTC
CASSYTLYEQYF
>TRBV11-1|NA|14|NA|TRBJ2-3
TGTGCCAGCAGCTTAGGATCTCCGGGGTCTACGCAGTATTTT
CASSLGSPGSTQYF
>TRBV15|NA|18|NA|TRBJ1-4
TGTGCCACCAGCAGAGATAAGCGGCGTTTGGAGGGATGGGAAAAACTGTTTTTT
CATSRDKRRLEGWEKLFF
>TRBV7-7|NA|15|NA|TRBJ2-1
TGTGCCAGCAGCCAAACAGGGAGCTCCTACAATGAGCAGTTCTTC
CASSQTGSSYNEQFF
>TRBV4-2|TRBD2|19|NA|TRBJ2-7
TGTGCCAGCAGCCAAGATCTCGAGTATAGGACTAGCGAGACCTACGAGCAGTACTTC
CASSQDLEYRTSETYEQYF
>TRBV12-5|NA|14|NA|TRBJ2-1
TGTGCTAGTGGTGGTAGGGGGGGCTACAATGAGCAGTTCTTC
CASGGRGGYNEQFF
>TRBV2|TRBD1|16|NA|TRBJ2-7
TGTGCCAGCAGTGAAAAGCGACAGGGGGCGAACTACGAGCAGTACTTC
CASSEKRQGANYEQYF
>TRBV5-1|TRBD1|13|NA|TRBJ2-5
TGCGCCAGCAGTCCTCCGGGACAGGGCCTCACCCACTTC
CASSPPGQGLTHF
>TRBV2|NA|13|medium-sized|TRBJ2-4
TGTGCCAGTTGGGGACTAGCCAAAAACATTCAGTACTTC
CASWGLAKNIQYF
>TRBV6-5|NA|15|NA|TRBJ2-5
TGTGCCAGCAGTTACTCGCTAGTAGCCCAAGAGACCCAGTACTTC
CASSYSLVAQETQYF
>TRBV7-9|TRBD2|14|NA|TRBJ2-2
TGTGCCATTAAGGGACTAGGGGCCACCCGGGAGCTGTTTTTT
CAIKGLGATRELFF
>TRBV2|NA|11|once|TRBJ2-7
TGTGCCTCACAGGGACGGGGCGAGCAGTACTTC
CASQGRGEQYF
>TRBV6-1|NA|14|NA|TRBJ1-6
TGTGCCAGCAGACAACAGGTGGCGGGATCACCCCTCCACTTT
CASRQQVAGSPLHF
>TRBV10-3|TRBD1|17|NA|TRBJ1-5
TGTGCCATCAGTGATTCGGACAGGGGTGGTAGCAATCAGCCCCAGCATTTT
CAISDSDRGGSNQPQHF
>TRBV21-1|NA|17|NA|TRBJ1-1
TGTGCCAGCAGCAAAGCGCTATACAGGGGCGACAGATCTGAAGCTTTCTTT
CASSKALYRGDRSEAFF
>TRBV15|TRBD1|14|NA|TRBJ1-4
TGTGCCACCAGCGAGCAGGGGGCGCGAGTTGGACTGTTTTTT
CATSEQGARVGLFF
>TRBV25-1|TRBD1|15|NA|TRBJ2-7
TGTGCCAGCAGTGAATCCGGGACAGCCAACTACGAGCAGTACTTC
CASSESGTANYEQYF
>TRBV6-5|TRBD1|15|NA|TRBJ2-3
TGTGCCAGCAGTAGGGACAGGGACTCACAGGAGACGCAGTATTTT
CASSRDRDSQETQYF
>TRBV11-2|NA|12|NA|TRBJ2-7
TGTGCCAGCAGCTTAGAATACTACGAGCAGTACTTC
CASSLEYYEQYF
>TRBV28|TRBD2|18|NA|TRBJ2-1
TGTGCCAGCAGAACAGCGGGACTCATCGGTGGCTCCTACAATGAGCAGTTCTTC
CASRTAGLIGGSYNEQFF
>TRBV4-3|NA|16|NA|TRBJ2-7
TGCGCCAGCAGCCAAGATCGAGCAGGGAACTTCTACGAGCAGTACTTC
CASSQDRAGNFYEQYF
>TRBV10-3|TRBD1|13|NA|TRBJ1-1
TGTGCCATAAGAGACAGGGCGGGGGGGGATGCTTTCTTT
CAIRDRAGGDAFF
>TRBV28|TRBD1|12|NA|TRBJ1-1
TGTGCCTCCCAGGGGGCTGGTCCTGAAGCTTTCTTT
CASQGAGPEAFF
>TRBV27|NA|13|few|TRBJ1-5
TGTGCCAGCAGTTGGCTAGGAGGACAGCCCCAGCATTTT
CASSWLGGQPQHF
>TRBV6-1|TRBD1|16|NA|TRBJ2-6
TGTGCCAGCAGTGGCAACAGGGGTAGCGGGGCCAACGTCCTGACTTTC
CASSGNRGSGANVLTF
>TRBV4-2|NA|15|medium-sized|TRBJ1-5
TGTGCCAGCAGCCAAGATGCGGGGGGTAATCAGCCCCAGCATTTT
CASSQDAGGNQPQHF
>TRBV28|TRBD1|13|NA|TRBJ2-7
TGTGCCAGCACCGGGACAGGGGGCTATGAGCAGTACTTC
CASTGTGGYEQYF
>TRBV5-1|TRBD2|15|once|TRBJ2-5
TGCGCCAGCAGCCGACTAGCCGGGAGTCAAGAGACCCAGTACTTC
CASSRLAGSQETQYF
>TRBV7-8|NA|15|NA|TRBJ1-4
TGTGCCAGCAGCCTATCTCGCGCAAGCGTTGAAAAACTGTTTTTT
CASSLSRASVEKLFF
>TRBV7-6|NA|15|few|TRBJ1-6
TGTGCCAGCAGCCCCACCGGGTCCTATAATTCACCCCTCCACTTT
CASSPTGSYNSPLHF
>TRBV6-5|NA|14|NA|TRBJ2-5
TGTGCCAGCAGGGGTCAGAGGGCCAAAGAGACCCAGTACTTC
CASRGQRAKETQYF
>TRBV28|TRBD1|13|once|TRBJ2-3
TGTGCCAGCAGGGACAGGGCAACAGATACGCAGTATTTT
CASRDRATDTQYF
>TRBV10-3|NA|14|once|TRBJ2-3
TGTGCCATCAGTGCCGACAGAAACACAGATACGCAGTATTTT
CAISADRNTDTQYF
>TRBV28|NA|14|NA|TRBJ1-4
TGTGCCAGCAGTTCATTCACAGGTTTGGAAAAACTGTTTTTT
CASSSFTGLEKLFF
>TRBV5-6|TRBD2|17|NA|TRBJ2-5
TGTGCCAGCAGCCTAAAGGGCCTAGCGGGGGCCCAAGAGACCCAGTACTTC
CASSLKGLAGAQETQYF
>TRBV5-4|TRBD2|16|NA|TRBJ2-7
TGTGCCAGCAGCTTGGGGACTAGCGGGGGGGAATACGAGCAGTACTTC
CASSLGTSGGEYEQYF
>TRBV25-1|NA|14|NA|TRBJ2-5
TGTGCCAGCAGTGAATACGGTGCGGGAGAGACCCAGTACTTC
CASSEYGAGETQYF
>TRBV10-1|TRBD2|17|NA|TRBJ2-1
TGCGCCAGCAGTGACGTTAGCGGGGTGAGCTCCTACAATGAGCAGTTCTTC
CASSDVSGVSSYNEQFF
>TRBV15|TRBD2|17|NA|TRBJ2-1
TGTGCCACCAGCAGGGAGGCGACTAGCAGAACCTACAATGAGCAGTTCTTC
CATSREATSRTYNEQFF
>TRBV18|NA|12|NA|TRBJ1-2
TGTGCCAGCTCACGAGACATCGGTGGCTACACCTTC
CASSRDIGGYTF
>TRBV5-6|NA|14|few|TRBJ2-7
TGTGCCAGCACCGGAAGGGCGGGATCCTACGAGCAGTACTTC
CASTGRAGSYEQYF
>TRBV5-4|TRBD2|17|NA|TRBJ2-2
TGTGCCAGCAGCCCAGCCATAGCGGGGGGTACCACCGGGGAGCTGTTTTTT
CASSPAIAGGTTGELFF
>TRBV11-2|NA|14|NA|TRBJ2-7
TGTGCCAGCAGCTTAATGCTTAACACCTACGAGCAGTACTTC
CASSLMLNTYEQYF
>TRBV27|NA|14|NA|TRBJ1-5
TGTGCCAGCAGTTCCATCGCACGGGATCAGCCCCAGCATTTT
CASSSIARDQPQHF
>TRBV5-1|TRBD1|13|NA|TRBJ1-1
TGCGCCAGCAGCTTTACAGGGGACACTGAAGCTTTCTTT
CASSFTGDTEAFF
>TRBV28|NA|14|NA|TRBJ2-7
TGTGCCAGCATCCTTGGGCGGGGCCACGGCGAGCAGTACTTC
CASILGRGHGEQYF